Listed below are T cell receptor beta chains from one sample, sequenced in a study of cytomegalovirus exposure and HLA in healthy donors. The table came from immunoSEQ multiplex PCR; TCRdb's copy has only in-frame clones and leaves some out. The data hold 150,000 or so clones, with around 78% observed a single time. The sequenced sample consisted of PBMCs. The receptor set was obtained from a man between 40 and 49 years old in good health and CMV-seronegative. Both conserved end residues are part of each CDR3. D genes are given only for firm matches. Some rows mark clone size as missing; the rest say once, few, many or name a class of expanded clone.

d_gene | j_gene | v_gene | abundance | CDR3aa | CDR3nt
. | TRBJ2-1 | TRBV25-1 | few | CASSELGQVNEQFF | TGTGCCAGCAGTGAATTGGGCCAGGTCAATGAGCAGTTCTTC
. | TRBJ1-5 | TRBV19 | . | CASAGQWSNQPQHF | TGTGCCAGCGCAGGACAGTGGAGCAATCAGCCCCAGCATTTT
TRBD1 | TRBJ2-7 | TRBV19 | once | CASALTGGYEQYF | TGTGCCAGCGCCCTAACAGGGGGCTACGAGCAGTACTTC
TRBD2 | TRBJ2-5 | TRBV28 | . | CASRAGETQYF | TGTGCCAGCAGAGCGGGGGAGACCCAGTACTTC
. | TRBJ2-7 | TRBV13 | . | CARGDSIPYEQYF | TGTGCCAGGGGGGACTCCATTCCCTACGAGCAGTACTTC
TRBD1 | TRBJ2-7 | TRBV30 | . | CAWSSGTGGFEQYF | TGTGCCTGGAGTTCCGGGACAGGGGGCTTTGAGCAGTACTTC
TRBD2 | TRBJ2-3 | TRBV4-1 | . | CASSQVGLAGRTDTQYF | TGCGCCAGCAGCCAAGTGGGACTAGCGGGTCGAACAGATACGCAGTATTTT
. | TRBJ2-1 | TRBV29-1 | once | CSVGQSRDEQFF | TGCAGCGTCGGACAGTCTAGGGATGAGCAGTTCTTC
. | TRBJ1-2 | TRBV6-5 | . | CASRGQSWGGYTF | TGTGCCAGCAGAGGACAGTCTTGGGGCGGCTACACCTTC
. | TRBJ1-2 | TRBV5-8 | . | CASSLVGTDYGYTF | TGTGCCAGCAGCTTGGTGGGCACAGACTATGGCTACACCTTC
. | TRBJ2-2 | TRBV5-1 | . | CASSLELAGTGELFF | TGCGCCAGCAGCTTGGAACTAGCTGGCACCGGGGAGCTGTTTTTT
. | TRBJ2-7 | TRBV6-1 | . | CASSSLRQVGYEQYF | TGTGCCAGCAGTTCCCTGAGACAGGTGGGGTACGAGCAGTACTTC
. | TRBJ1-2 | TRBV6-5 | . | CASSPGSYGYTF | TGTGCCAGCAGTCCTGGGAGCTATGGCTACACCTTC
TRBD1 | TRBJ1-5 | TRBV6-1 | . | CASSEAEARGYQPQHF | TGTGCCAGCAGTGAAGCCGAGGCCAGGGGGTATCAGCCCCAGCATTTT
. | TRBJ2-6 | TRBV19 | . | CASSMGRRAGANVLTF | TGTGCCAGTAGTATGGGGCGCAGGGCTGGGGCCAACGTCCTGACTTTC
. | TRBJ2-1 | TRBV6-5 | . | CASSLGGTGMDEQFF | TGTGCCAGCAGTCTGGGAGGGACAGGCATGGATGAGCAGTTCTTC
. | TRBJ1-4 | TRBV30 | . | CAWGTSPNHEKLFF | TGTGCCTGGGGCACCTCCCCCAACCATGAAAAACTGTTTTTT
. | TRBJ2-2 | TRBV2 | few | CASRPGLNTGELFF | TGTGCCAGCAGACCGGGACTGAACACCGGGGAGCTGTTTTTT
TRBD1 | TRBJ2-7 | TRBV19 | . | CASTPRTGTYEQYF | TGTGCCAGTACCCCCAGGACAGGGACCTACGAGCAGTACTTC
. | TRBJ1-1 | TRBV30 | . | CAWSGHPNTEAFF | TGTGCCTGGAGTGGACACCCGAACACTGAAGCTTTCTTT
. | TRBJ1-4 | TRBV6-1 | . | CASREHGATNEKLFF | TGTGCCAGCAGAGAACACGGGGCAACTAATGAAAAACTGTTTTTT
. | TRBJ1-2 | TRBV7-8 | few | CASSSGYYGYTF | TGTGCCAGCAGCTCAGGGTACTATGGCTACACCTTC
. | TRBJ2-1 | TRBV29-1 | once | CSVRQLTSSYNEQFF | TGCAGCGTCCGACAGTTAACCAGCTCCTACAATGAGCAGTTCTTC
TRBD2 | TRBJ2-4 | TRBV27 | few | CASSTRTSGLAKNIQYF | TGTGCCAGCAGTACTAGGACTAGCGGACTAGCCAAAAACATTCAGTACTTC
. | TRBJ2-1 | TRBV6-4 | . | CASSDSGGLLSSYNEQFF | TGTGCCAGCAGTGACTCGGGGGGACTTCTGAGCTCCTACAATGAGCAGTTCTTC
TRBD1 | TRBJ2-1 | TRBV12-5 | . | CASGSWDRPDEQFF | TGTGCTAGTGGTTCCTGGGACAGACCCGATGAGCAGTTCTTC
TRBD2 | TRBJ2-1 | TRBV6-5 | . | CASSYTGLAINEQFF | TGTGCCAGCAGTTACACCGGACTAGCCATCAATGAGCAGTTCTTC
. | TRBJ2-1 | TRBV15 | . | CATSSLGLGGSFF | TGTGCCACCAGCAGCCTTGGACTGGGAGGTAGCTTCTTC
. | TRBJ1-5 | TRBV5-5 | . | CASSSNIGDSNQPQHF | TGTGCCAGCAGCTCCAATATAGGGGATAGCAATCAGCCCCAGCATTTT
. | TRBJ2-6 | TRBV11-2 | . | CARSGSSGANVLTF | TGTGCCCGCTCGGGGAGCTCTGGGGCCAACGTCCTGACTTTC
. | TRBJ1-5 | TRBV30 | . | CAWSPAGIQGQPQHF | TGTGCCTGGAGTCCAGCGGGGATACAAGGTCAGCCCCAGCATTTT
TRBD2 | TRBJ2-1 | TRBV4-1 | . | CASSQHIRGGNEQFF | TGCGCCAGCAGCCAACACATTAGGGGAGGGAATGAGCAGTTCTTC
. | TRBJ1-5 | TRBV19 | few | CASSRGGDQPQHF | TGTGCCAGTAGTCGGGGGGGGGATCAGCCCCAGCATTTT